The 9 T cell receptor beta chains presented below share a single source sample, sequenced in a study of blood T cells in healthy people across ages. A second about 7 to 11 cycle PCR used barcoded and J-beta primers. TCRdb re-analysed the 5' RACE reads in MiXCR, keeping a single row per CDR3 protein. Seen here are about 650,000 distinct CDR3 sequences, approximately 30% observed once, and the top ten hold approximately 15%. What was sequenced was blood. All receptors derive from a woman older than 75 in good health.

V is TRBV12-3 or TRBV12-4 and J is TRBJ1-6; 8 bases line up with TRBD1. This CDR3 is 14 amino acids long. V shed 7 bases and J 10 bases; nucleotides not matched to a gene: 9. This CDR3 is CASTPRQGRSPLHF. DNA for the CDR3: TGTGCCAGCACCCCTCGACAGGGGCGATCACCCCTCCACTTT.

This clonotype has ten or more counts. The CDR3, as DNA: TGTGCCAGCAGTGTTATTCGAGAGCAGTACTTC. It translates to CASSVIREQYF. V usage is TRBV2 and J usage is TRBJ2-7; D is ambiguous. This CDR3 is 11 amino acids long. The germline V gene has CDR1 SNHLY and CDR2 FYNNEI. Trimming removed 4 bases from V and 7 bases from J, with 8 bases in between.

There are many counts of this clonotype. The genes are TRBV6-2 or TRBV6-3 and TRBJ2-5, with unresolved D. The CDR3 loop spans 15 amino acids. Trimming took 3 bases from V and 2 from J, leaving 13 bases between them. Germline CDR1 and CDR2: MNHEY and SVGEGT. The CDR3 reads CASSYHGRKQETQYF. The CDR3 nucleotides are TGTGCCAGCAGTTATCATGGACGGAAACAAGAGACCCAGTACTTC.

V usage is TRBV4-3 and J usage is TRBJ1-1; D is uncertain. The CDR3 consists of 14 residues. V lost 0 bases to trimming and J lost 6 bases, with 11 bases between them. CDR1 LGHNA and CDR2 YSLEER come from the germline V gene. The DNA of the CDR3 is TGCGCCAGCAGCCAAGACCTCACTGTCGCTGAAGCTTTCTTT. This sequence encodes CASSQDLTVAEAFF.

In the case of this clonotype: This CDR3 fails to terminate in the conserved phenylalanine or tryptophan, so it likely reflects a read error. This chain uses TRBV27 with TRBJ2-1, with D possibly being TRBD2 (5 bases). Germline V lookup: CDR1 MNHEY, CDR2 SMNVEV (reference sequence). There are 14 residues in the CDR3. Trimming left V 3 bases short and J 10 bases short, with 16 bases between. CDR3: CASSFLGGLGEQFC. CDR3 DNA: TGTGCCAGCAGTTTCCTCGGCGGGTTGGGAGAGCAGTTCTGC.

On this clonotype itself: A read error may be the cause here, since a much bigger clone is one base away. V is TRBV7-9 and J is TRBJ2-5, with 10 positions matching TRBD1. CDR3 length: 14 residues. The V segment lost 0 bases and the J segment 13 bases; nucleotides outside the gene matches: 8. Germline CDR1 SEHNR, CDR2 FQNEAQ (reference sequence). The CDR3 DNA follows: TGTGCCAGCAGCTTAGCGCGAACAGGGACAGGGGTGTACTTC. Its protein is CASSLARTGTGVYF.

This clonotype has a count of ten or more. This rearrangement joins TRBV6-5 to TRBJ1-2; D is ambiguous. V was cut by 2 bases and J by 2 bases, with 15 bases left in between. Germline assignment: CDR1 MNHEY and CDR2 SVGAGI. The CDR3 has 16 residues. CDR3 sequence: CASSYTGQSPNYGYTF. CDR3 sequence (DNA): TGTGCCAGCAGTTACACCGGGCAGTCCCCCAACTATGGCTACACCTTC.

As to this clonotype: This sequence may be a read error, since a much larger clone differs from it by one base. This chain connects TRBV4-3 to TRBJ2-1, with D possibly being TRBD2 (6 bases). The CDR3 totals 16 residues. The germline gives CDR1 LGHNA, CDR2 YSLEER. The CDR3: CASSQDRRGPYNEEFF. CDR3 DNA: TGCGCCAGCAGCCAAGATAGGCGGGGTCCGTACAATGAGGAGTTCTTC.

This clonotype came up many times. The CDR3 sequence is CAWIRGFGETQYF. In DNA, the CDR3 is TGTGCCTGGATAAGGGGTTTCGGCGAGACCCAGTACTTC. The J gene is TRBJ2-5, the V gene TRBV30, with a weak D call TRBD1 (5 bases). The germline CDR1 and CDR2 sequences are GTSNPN and SVGIG (reference sequence). This CDR3 has 13 amino acids. Trimming cost V 4 bases and J 5 bases, with 14 bases left between them.